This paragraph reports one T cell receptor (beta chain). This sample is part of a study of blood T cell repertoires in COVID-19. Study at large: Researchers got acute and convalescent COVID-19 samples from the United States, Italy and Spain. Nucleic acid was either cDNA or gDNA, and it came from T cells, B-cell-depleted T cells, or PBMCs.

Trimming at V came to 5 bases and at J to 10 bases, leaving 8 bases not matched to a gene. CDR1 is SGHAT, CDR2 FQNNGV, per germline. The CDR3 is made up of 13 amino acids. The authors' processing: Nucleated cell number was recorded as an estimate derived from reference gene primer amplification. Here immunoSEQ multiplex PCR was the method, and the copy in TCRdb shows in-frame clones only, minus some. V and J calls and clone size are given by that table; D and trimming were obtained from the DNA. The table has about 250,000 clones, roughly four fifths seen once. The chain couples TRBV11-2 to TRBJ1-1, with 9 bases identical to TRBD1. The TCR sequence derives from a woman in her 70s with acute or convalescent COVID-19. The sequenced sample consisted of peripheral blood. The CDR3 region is CASSPTDRGGAFF. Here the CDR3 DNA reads TGTGCCAGCAGCCCGACCGACAGGGGGGGAGCTTTCTTT.